These 30 T cell receptor beta chains were all obtained from the same sample, sequenced in a study of T cells in tumors after PD-1 blockade. Sequenced by immunoSEQ multiplex PCR; TCRdb stores in-frame clones only, minus some. The sample consists of over 10,000 clones, under 80% of them appearing once. Sample: tumor tissue, taken before anti-PD-1 treatment. Receptors originate from a human donor with basal cell carcinoma.

This rearrangement joins TRBV4-1 to TRBJ2-1; D call uncertain. Trimming cost V 2 bases and J 0 bases, with 8 bases left between them. CDR3 length: 15 amino acids. Germline V gives CDR1 MGHRA, CDR2 YSYEKL. CDR3 sequence reads: CASSQPATSYNEQFF. The CDR3 nucleotides are TGCGCCAGCAGCCAACCCGCCACCTCCTACAATGAGCAGTTCTTC.

The chain links TRBV3-1 (or the pseudogene TRBV3-2) to TRBJ1-2, with 9 bases that match TRBD1. The V and J ends lost 2 bases and 8 bases, in that order; junction bases with no gene match: 9. The CDR3 covers 15 residues. The germline gives CDR1 LGHDT, CDR2 YNNKEL (reference sequence). The CDR3, as DNA: TGTGCCAGCAGCCAAAGGGACAGGGCTCAGAGGGGCTACACCTTC. Its translation: CASSQRDRAQRGYTF.

The CDR3 coding sequence is TGTGCCAGCAGCCAAGATGACGGGGTGAGCTCCTACGAGCAGTACTTC. The encoded protein is CASSQDDGVSSYEQYF. This chain joins TRBV3-1 (or the pseudogene TRBV3-2) and TRBJ2-7; TRBD2 is a possible D gene (5 bases). Trimming cost V 0 bases and J 0 bases, with 12 bases left between them. CDR3 size: 16 residues. Germline CDR1 is LGHDT and CDR2 is YNNKEL (reference sequence).

V gene TRBV6-5 combines with J gene TRBJ1-1, with D perhaps TRBD1 (5 bases). V was pared by 4 bases and J by 2 bases, with 8 bases between. The germline V gene encodes CDR1 MNHEY and CDR2 SVGAGI. The CDR3 length is 13 residues. This chain's CDR3 is CASSWGANTEAFF. The CDR3 bases are TGTGCCAGCAGTTGGGGCGCTAACACTGAAGCTTTCTTT.

This chain links TRBV13 with TRBJ1-6, with 8 nucleotides matching TRBD1. Germline V gene sequence: CDR1 PRHDT, CDR2 FYEKMQ (reference sequence). The junction had 5 bases not matched to a gene; V was cut back by 4 bases and J by 6 bases. There are 15 residues in the CDR3. CDR3 in DNA: TGTGCCAGCAGCTCCCAGGGGGCAGGTAATTCACCCCTCCACTTT. Its translation is CASSSQGAGNSPLHF.

The V call is TRBV7-2, the J call TRBJ2-7, with D tentatively TRBD1 or TRBD2 (5 bases each). The germline V gene has CDR1 SGHTA and CDR2 FQGNSA. The V end lost 5 bases, the J end lost 6 bases, and 14 bases lay between the germline ends. There are 13 residues in the CDR3. The CDR3 DNA is TGTGCCAGCAGCGTCGGGACGAACGCCGAGCAGTACTTC. Amino acid sequence: CASSVGTNAEQYF.

V gene TRBV9 combines with J gene TRBJ1-1, with 9 bases identical to TRBD1. This CDR3 spans 13 amino acids. J lost 7 bases, V lost 4 bases, and 5 bases had no gene match. Germline CDR1 is SGDLS and CDR2 is YYNGEE. CDR3 region: CASSSGQGSEAFF. For the CDR3, the DNA is TGTGCCAGCAGCTCTGGACAGGGGAGTGAAGCTTTCTTT.

This clone was observed a handful of times. This chain joins TRBV7-2 and TRBJ1-2; no firm D call. Germline assignment: CDR1 SGHTA and CDR2 FQGNSA. V was cut by 5 bases and J by 3 bases, with 13 bases left in between. This CDR3 comprises 14 residues. CDR3 amino acids: CASSLAADDYGYTF. For the CDR3, the DNA is TGTGCCAGCAGCCTCGCGGCGGACGACTATGGCTACACCTTC.

This chain links TRBV29-1 with TRBJ1-1; D gene unclear. The CDR3 has 12 residues. Germline V gene data show CDR1 as SQVTM and CDR2 as ANQGSEA. V lost 4 bases and J 0 bases, leaving 6 bases between the germline ends. The CDR3 region is CSVGEMNTEAFF. In DNA form, the CDR3 reads TGCAGCGTTGGGGAGATGAACACTGAAGCTTTCTTT.

This sequence joins TRBV4-1 and TRBJ2-1; D remains unclear. The V gene's germline CDR1 is MGHRA and CDR2 YSYEKL. The length of the CDR3 is 16 residues. V gave up 2 bases and J gave up 2 bases, with 13 bases separating them. The CDR3 reads CASSQIGGPAYNEQFF. The DNA for the CDR3 is TGCGCCAGCAGCCAAATTGGTGGGCCCGCCTACAATGAGCAGTTCTTC.

The chain links TRBV5-1 to TRBJ2-2; 9 nucleotides align to TRBD2. The CDR3 extends over 18 amino acids. In germline, CDR1 is SGHRS, CDR2 YFSETQ. The trim removed 4 bases at V and 1 base at J, leaving 11 bases unmatched. In DNA form, the CDR3 reads TGCGCCAGCAGCCGGACACTCGCGGGGGGGATGAACACCGGGGAGCTGTTTTTT. It specifies CASSRTLAGGMNTGELFF.

V usage is TRBV15 and J usage is TRBJ2-7; D gene ambiguous. The V and J ends lost 0 bases and 6 bases respectively, with 9 bases between them. This CDR3 comprises 13 residues. CDR1 LNHNV and CDR2 YYDKDF come from the germline V gene (reference sequence). DNA for the CDR3: TGTGCCACCAGCAGAGATCCCTCGAGCGAGCAGTACTTC. It specifies CATSRDPSSEQYF.

This clone was observed a few times. The V and J genes are TRBV28 and TRBJ2-5; TRBD2 aligns across 11 bases. The trim removed 1 base at V and 4 bases at J, leaving 2 bases unmatched. This CDR3 has 15 residues. The V gene's germline CDR1 is MDHEN and CDR2 SYDVKM. CDR3 in amino acids: CASSLFTSGRETQYF. The DNA for the CDR3 is TGTGCCAGCAGTTTATTCACTAGCGGGAGAGAGACCCAGTACTTC.

This clone turned up a few times. The chain has TRBV27 and TRBJ1-4; 10 bases are shared with TRBD1. Germline V gene sequence: CDR1 MNHEY, CDR2 SMNVEV (reference sequence). The CDR3 extends over 16 amino acids. Trimming took 4 bases from V and 8 from J; bases not matched to a gene: 10. The CDR3 spells CASSYDGQGVKEKLFF. In DNA, the CDR3 is TGTGCCAGCAGTTACGACGGACAGGGGGTAAAGGAAAAACTGTTTTTT.

The chain carries TRBV6-1 and TRBJ1-5, with D uncertain. This CDR3 is 14 amino acids long. CDR1 and CDR2 (germline): MNHNS, SASEGT. With 2 bases removed from V and 4 bases from J, the gap between germline ends came to 9 bases. The CDR3, as DNA: TGTGCCAGCAGTGAAACGGGGATAAATCAGCCCCAGCATTTT. Amino acids: CASSETGINQPQHF.

By its share, this clone is large (0.1 to 1%). This sequence joins TRBV7-2 and TRBJ2-6, with TRBD2 matching over 8 bases. Unmatched junction bases numbered 4, after V lost 3 bases and J lost 3 bases. The CDR3 is 16 amino acids. Germline-derived CDR1 and CDR2 are SGHTA and FQGNSA. The CDR3 sequence is CASSFGGAGGANVLTF. For the CDR3, the DNA is TGTGCCAGCAGCTTCGGGGGGGCCGGTGGGGCCAACGTCCTGACTTTC.

The rearrangement uses TRBV7-2 and TRBJ2-5; possibly TRBD1 for D (5 bases). V dropped 1 base and J dropped 2 bases, with 5 bases sitting between them. The CDR3 sequence is 13 residues long. Germline CDR1 is SGHTA and CDR2 is FQGNSA. The CDR3, as DNA: TGTGCCAGCAGCTTAGGACAGCAAGAGACCCAGTACTTC. Its protein product is CASSLGQQETQYF.

The J gene is TRBJ2-7, the V gene TRBV6-5; D is unclear. The germline V gene has CDR1 MNHEY and CDR2 SVGAGI. The CDR3 consists of 12 residues. Trimming took 7 bases from V and 3 from J, leaving 10 bases between them. The CDR3 nucleotides are TGTGCCAGCACCTTGGATGGCTACGAGCAGTACTTC. This translates into CASTLDGYEQYF.

The CDR3 bases are TGTGCCAGCAGCCTGACGGACGAGCAGTACTTC. The encoded protein is CASSLTDEQYF. This sequence joins TRBV11-3 and TRBJ2-7, with D uncertain. CDR1 and CDR2 from the germline V gene are SGHNT and YENEEA. CDR3 length equals 11 residues. V lost 5 bases, J lost 5 bases, and 7 bases lay in between.

The CDR3 DNA follows: TGTGCTAGTGGTTCTCGGGTGGTGGACACAGATACGCAGTATTTT. Amino acids: CASGSRVVDTDTQYF. The chain recombines TRBV12-5 with TRBJ2-3; D gene unclear. This CDR3 has 15 residues. The V gene's germline CDR1 is LGHNT and CDR2 FRNRAP. The V end lost 4 bases, the J end lost 2 bases, and 13 bases lay between the germline ends.

The rearrangement joins TRBV4-1 to TRBJ1-5; a possible D gene is TRBD1 (6 bases). Germline assignment: CDR1 MGHRA and CDR2 YSYEKL. V was cut by 4 bases and J by 0 bases, with 10 bases left in between. The CDR3 has 15 residues. For the CDR3, the DNA is TGCGCCAGCAGCCCCCGGACAGATAGCAATCAGCCCCAGCATTTT. Translating gives CASSPRTDSNQPQHF.

The V and J genes are TRBV13 and TRBJ2-1, with 8 bases aligning to TRBD2. This CDR3 has 13 residues. Germline values: CDR1 PRHDT, CDR2 FYEKMQ (reference sequence). Unmatched junction bases numbered 6, after V lost 4 bases and J lost 10 bases. The CDR3 DNA reads TGTGCCAGCAGCTACCCGGGAGGGCGGGAGCAGTTCTTC. Encoded protein: CASSYPGGREQFF.

This chain connects TRBV24-1 to TRBJ2-1; D is uncertain. Trimming cost V 1 base and J 8 bases, with 14 bases left between them. Germline CDR1 KGHDR, CDR2 SFDVKD. The CDR3 runs 15 residues. This CDR3 reads CATSDFRAVVDEQFF. The DNA of the CDR3 is TGTGCCACCAGTGATTTCCGCGCGGTAGTTGATGAGCAGTTCTTC.

The DNA of the CDR3 is TGTGCCACCAGTGACCCCAGGACAGCTGACTACGAGCAGTACTTC. Translated: CATSDPRTADYEQYF. The rearrangement links TRBV24-1 to TRBJ2-7; D might be TRBD1 (6 bases). Germline CDR1 and CDR2: KGHDR and SFDVKD. Trimming took off 4 bases at V and 3 bases at J, with 15 bases between the two ends. The CDR3 totals 15 residues.

The rearrangement joins TRBV7-8 to TRBJ2-7; D call uncertain. In germline, CDR1 is SGHVS, CDR2 FQNEAQ. This CDR3 has 15 amino acids. Trimming shortened V by 0 bases and J by 0 bases, and 9 bases separated the two germline ends. CDR3 protein: CASSLARAVSYEQYF. DNA for the CDR3: TGTGCCAGCAGCTTAGCAAGGGCCGTCTCCTACGAGCAGTACTTC.

This clone is large (0.1 to 1%). The chain carries TRBV28 and TRBJ2-1; TRBD1 aligns across 11 bases. Losses at the gene ends were 4 bases for V and 6 bases for J; bases not matched to a gene: 8. CDR3 size: 16 residues. Germline assignment: CDR1 MDHEN and CDR2 SYDVKM. CDR3: CASSSPWTGGPNEQFF. DNA of the CDR3: TGTGCCAGCAGTTCCCCCTGGACAGGGGGCCCCAATGAGCAGTTCTTC.

This chain uses TRBV5-5 with TRBJ1-1, with D maybe TRBD1 (6 bases). V lost 5 bases to trimming and J lost 7 bases, with 15 bases between them. The CDR3 sequence is 13 residues long. Germline CDR1 and CDR2: SGHKS and YYEKEE (reference sequence). The CDR3 reads CASSSGQGNEAFF. In DNA, the CDR3 is TGTGCCAGCAGTTCCGGTCAGGGGAATGAAGCTTTCTTT.

The chain links TRBV7-2 to TRBJ2-1; 7 bases agree with TRBD2. J lost 0 bases, V lost 4 bases, and 9 bases had no gene match. CDR3 length: 17 residues. From germline, CDR1 is SGHTA and CDR2 FQGNSA. CDR3 DNA: TGTGCCAGCAGCTGGAGCGGGACTTTCAACTCCTACAATGAGCAGTTCTTC. Translation: CASSWSGTFNSYNEQFF. Drawing the rest from reference TRBV7-2 and TRBJ2-1, the complete variable domain is GAGVSQSPSNKVTEKGKDVELRCDPISGHTALYWYRQSLGQGLEFLIYFQGNSAPDKSGLPSDRFSAERTGGSVSTLTIQRTQQEDSAVYLCASSWSGTFNSYNEQFFGPGTRLTVL.

The J gene is TRBJ1-2, the V gene TRBV9; a weak D match, TRBD1 (6 bases). From germline, CDR1 is SGDLS and CDR2 YYNGEE. Trimming took 4 bases from V and 8 from J, leaving 18 bases between them. The CDR3 runs 14 residues. The CDR3 DNA reads as TGTGCCAGCAGCTCCGAGGGGGGGGCGGAAGGCTACACCTTC. It specifies CASSSEGGAEGYTF.

The rearrangement links TRBV19 to TRBJ2-2; TRBD1 matches at 10 bases. V gave up 4 bases and J gave up 6 bases; unmatched junction bases: 11. Germline V gene lookup returns CDR1 LNHDA and CDR2 SQIVND (reference sequence). The CDR3 is 17 residues long. CDR3 sequence reads: CASSKGRQGAPAGELFF. CDR3 DNA: TGTGCCAGTAGTAAAGGGCGACAGGGGGCGCCTGCCGGGGAGCTGTTTTTT.